Following are 15 T cell receptor beta chains from one sample sequenced in a study of T cell responses to AZD1222 COVID-19 vaccine. The table came from immunoSEQ multiplex PCR; TCRdb's copy has only in-frame clones and leaves some out. Among roughly 150,000 clones listed, under 95% were seen once. Sequences were derived from peripheral blood, sampled on day 0 of AZD1222 vaccination. All receptors derive from an adult in good health.

The rearrangement links TRBV28 to TRBJ2-1; 12 bases align to TRBD2. The V segment lost 9 bases and the J segment 0 bases; nucleotides outside the gene matches: 6. Germline V gene lookup returns CDR1 MDHEN and CDR2 SYDVKM. The CDR3 consists of 16 residues. CDR3 residues: CASCLAGGSSYNEQFF. The CDR3 DNA reads TGTGCCAGTTGCCTAGCGGGAGGGAGCTCCTACAATGAGCAGTTCTTC.

This clone was observed a single time. The chain recombines TRBV4-1 with TRBJ2-6, with TRBD2 as a possible D gene (6 bases). CDR1 is MGHRA, CDR2 YSYEKL, per germline. The CDR3 consists of 17 residues. V was cut by 6 bases and J by 2 bases, with 17 bases left in between. DNA of the CDR3: TGCGCCAGCAGTCTTGGGGGGATAGGCACTGGGGCCAACGTCCTGACTTTC. Translated: CASSLGGIGTGANVLTF.

CDR3 nucleotides: TGTGCCAGCAGTTTAGCGGGAGACGGCGAGCAGTACTTC. This gives the protein CASSLAGDGEQYF. This chain links TRBV12-3 or TRBV12-4 with TRBJ2-7, with D tentatively TRBD2 (5 bases). V gave up 0 bases and J gave up 6 bases, with 9 bases separating them. The CDR3 is 13 amino acids.

The V and J genes are TRBV25-1 and TRBJ1-2; tentative D call: TRBD1 (6 bases). V lost 0 bases to trimming and J lost 6 bases, with 14 bases between them. Looked up from germline, CDR1 is MGHDK and CDR2 is SYGVNS. The CDR3 spans 15 residues. The CDR3 region has the DNA TGTGCCAGCAGTGAATATCCGGGGGCGCCGGATGGCTACACCTTC. Translating it yields CASSEYPGAPDGYTF.

V is TRBV10-3 and J is TRBJ1-4, with D possibly being TRBD1 (6 bases). The V gene's germline CDR1 is ENHRY and CDR2 SYGVKD. The CDR3 is 14 amino acids. The ends were cut back, 8 bases at V and 2 bases at J, with 12 bases in the middle. The chain's CDR3 is CAIRPGGTNEKLFF. The CDR3 DNA reads as TGTGCCATCCGCCCGGGGGGCACTAATGAAAAACTGTTTTTT.

The chain recombines TRBV13 with TRBJ1-4; 8 bases agree with TRBD1. There are 16 residues in the CDR3. Trimming at V came to 5 bases and at J to 2 bases, leaving 7 bases not matched to a gene. Germline loops: CDR1 PRHDT, CDR2 FYEKMQ (reference sequence). CDR3 in DNA: TGTGCCAGCAGCGTCACAGGGGGATGGACTAATGAAAAACTGTTTTTT. Translation: CASSVTGGWTNEKLFF.

The chain carries TRBV19 and TRBJ2-1, with 9 bases identical to TRBD2. Germline lookup yields CDR1 LNHDA and CDR2 SQIVND (reference sequence). Trimming took 3 bases from V and 10 from J; bases not matched to a gene: 10. The length of the CDR3 is 15 residues. CDR3 DNA: TGTGCCAGTAGTATGGTAGCTAGCGGGACATACGAGCAGTTCTTC. Translated, it gives CASSMVASGTYEQFF.

This chain links TRBV7-8 with TRBJ1-5; 10 bases agree with TRBD1. V was clipped by 5 bases and J by 6 bases; unmatched bases: 4. Germline lookup yields CDR1 SGHVS and CDR2 FQNEAQ. The CDR3 covers 14 residues. The CDR3 is CASSGRDRGQPQHF. CDR3 DNA sequence: TGTGCCAGCAGCGGCCGGGACAGGGGTCAGCCCCAGCATTTT.

In this sample, this clone turned up a few times. J is TRBJ2-7 and V is TRBV25-1, with D possibly being TRBD2 (6 bases). Germline CDR1 is MGHDK and CDR2 is SYGVNS. The CDR3 length is 15 residues. The germline V and J ends were trimmed by 2 bases and 7 bases, with 18 bases remaining between them. The CDR3 spells CASSETGGTAWEQYF. For the CDR3, the DNA is TGTGCCAGCAGTGAAACCGGCGGGACCGCTTGGGAGCAGTACTTC.

V and J are TRBV19 and TRBJ2-2; 11 bases are shared with TRBD2. J was trimmed by 4 bases and V by 9 bases; bases with no gene match: 10. Germline V lookup: CDR1 LNHDA, CDR2 SQIVND (reference sequence). CDR3 length: 16 residues. The CDR3 DNA reads as TGTGCCAGCATACTAGCGGGGGTCGGGGGCACCGGGGAGCTGTTTTTT. Encoded protein: CASILAGVGGTGELFF.

The chain is built from TRBV2 and TRBJ2-3; 9 nucleotides match TRBD2. The CDR3 contains 15 residues. Germline CDR1 is SNHLY and CDR2 is FYNNEI. The V and J ends lost 5 bases and 5 bases, in that order; junction bases with no gene match: 8. CDR3 region: CASSLLAGRGDTQYF. CDR3 coding DNA: TGTGCCAGCAGTTTGCTAGCGGGACGTGGAGATACGCAGTATTTT.

This sequence joins TRBV5-6 and TRBJ2-7; D not certain. Germline CDR1 SGHDT, CDR2 YYEEEE. Trimming left V 0 bases short and J 2 bases short, with 12 bases between. The CDR3 loop spans 15 amino acids. CDR3 sequence reads: CASSLVALRTYEQYF. The CDR3 DNA reads TGTGCCAGCAGCTTGGTGGCACTCCGGACCTACGAGCAGTACTTC.

The CDR3 coding sequence is TGCGCCAGCAGCTTCACAGGGGGGCAAGAGACCCAGTACTTC. Its translation is CASSFTGGQETQYF. The chain uses TRBV5-1 and TRBJ2-5; TRBD1 matches 8 bases. V was pared by 2 bases and J by 2 bases, with 2 bases of the junction left unmatched. CDR3 length equals 14 residues. CDR1 and CDR2 (germline): SGHRS, YFSETQ.

The V and J genes are TRBV4-1 and TRBJ2-7; TRBD1 aligns across 7 bases. V lost 5 bases and J lost 4; bases outside the gene matches: 8. This CDR3 contains 14 residues. From germline, CDR1 is MGHRA and CDR2 YSYEKL. The CDR3: CASSARDRTYEQYF. The CDR3 DNA sequence: TGCGCCAGCAGCGCCCGGGACAGAACATACGAGCAGTACTTC.

V usage is TRBV5-1 and J usage is TRBJ2-7; no clear D. V dropped 3 bases and J dropped 1 base, with 14 bases sitting between them. The CDR3 runs 15 residues. CDR1 and CDR2 (germline): SGHRS, YFSETQ. CDR3 loop: CASSSELGVSYEQYF. DNA for the CDR3: TGCGCCAGCAGCTCCGAACTCGGTGTGTCCTACGAGCAGTACTTC.